Following are 3 T cell receptor beta chains from one sample sequenced in a study of blood T cell repertoires in COVID-19. Sequencing used immunoSEQ multiplex PCR; TCRdb keeps in-frame clones, though not all of them. This sample has more than 200,000 clones, with approximately 85% found just once. Material for sequencing was peripheral blood. The receptor source for this set is a woman older than 75 with COVID-19, enrolled during active disease.

The CDR3 DNA reads TGTGCCACCAGTGACAGCGGGAGGAACAATGAGCAGTTCTTC. Protein product: CATSDSGRNNEQFF. The V and J genes are TRBV24-1 and TRBJ2-1, with 9 positions matching TRBD2. Germline V gene data show CDR1 as KGHDR and CDR2 as SFDVKD. The CDR3 is 14 residues long. V shed 4 bases, J shed 5 bases, and the junction held 2 bases outside the gene matches.

The V gene is TRBV5-1, the J gene TRBJ1-1, with D perhaps TRBD1 (5 bases). CDR1 is SGHRS, CDR2 YFSETQ, per germline. CDR3 length equals 14 residues. Trimming pared 0 bases from V and 6 bases from J, leaving 12 bases between. The CDR3 loop reads CASSLVGGISEAFF. The DNA for the CDR3 is TGCGCCAGCAGCTTGGTCGGGGGAATCTCTGAAGCTTTCTTT.

The chain has TRBV20-1 and TRBJ1-3; D is undetermined. V lost 5 bases and J lost 2, with 10 bases in between. The CDR3 runs 13 residues. Germline V lookup: CDR1 DFQATT, CDR2 SNEGSKA (reference sequence). CDR3 DNA sequence: TGCAGTGCTCGTGGCCGCGCTGGAAACACCATATATTTT. Its protein product is CSARGRAGNTIYF.